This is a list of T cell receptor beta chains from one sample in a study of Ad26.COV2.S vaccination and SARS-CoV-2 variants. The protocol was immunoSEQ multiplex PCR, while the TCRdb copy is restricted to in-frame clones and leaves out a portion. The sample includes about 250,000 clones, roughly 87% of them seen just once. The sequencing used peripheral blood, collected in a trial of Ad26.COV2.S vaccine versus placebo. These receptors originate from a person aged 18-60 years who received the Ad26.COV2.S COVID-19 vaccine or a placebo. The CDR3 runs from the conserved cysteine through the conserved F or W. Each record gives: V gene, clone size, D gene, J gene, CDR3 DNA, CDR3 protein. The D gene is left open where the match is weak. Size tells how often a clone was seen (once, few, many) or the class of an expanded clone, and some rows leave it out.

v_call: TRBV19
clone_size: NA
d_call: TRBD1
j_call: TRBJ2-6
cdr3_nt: TGTGCCAGTAGTATTGGTAGGGGGCGGTACGGGGCCAACGTCCTGACTTTC
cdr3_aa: CASSIGRGRYGANVLTF

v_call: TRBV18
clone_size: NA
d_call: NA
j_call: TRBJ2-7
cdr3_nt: TGTGCCAGCTCACCACTAAACTCTGACGGGGGTGGGGAGCAGTACTTC
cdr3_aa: CASSPLNSDGGGEQYF

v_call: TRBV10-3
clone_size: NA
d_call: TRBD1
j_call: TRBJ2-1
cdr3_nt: TGTGCCGTATCGGACAGGGGTTACAATGAGCAGTTCTTC
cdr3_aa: CAVSDRGYNEQFF

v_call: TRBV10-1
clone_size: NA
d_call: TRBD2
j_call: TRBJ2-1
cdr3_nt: TGCGCCAGCAGTGATGAGGGTTTAGAAACTAGCGGGAGGGCCTCGAGTGAGCAGTTCTTC
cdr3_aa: CASSDEGLETSGRASSEQFF

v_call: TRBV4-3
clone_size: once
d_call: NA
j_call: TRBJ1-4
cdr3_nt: TGCGCCAGCAGCCAAGATCGAGGCGCGCTAGATGAAAAACTGTTTTTT
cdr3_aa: CASSQDRGALDEKLFF

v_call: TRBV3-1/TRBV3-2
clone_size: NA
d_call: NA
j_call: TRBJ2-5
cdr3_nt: TGTGCCAGCAGCCGACGCGGCGACGGGGACCAAGAGACCCAGTACTTC
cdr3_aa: CASSRRGDGDQETQYF

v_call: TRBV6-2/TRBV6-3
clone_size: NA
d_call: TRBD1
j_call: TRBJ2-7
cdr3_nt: TGTGCCAGCAGTTACGACAGGGGTTCAGGCGAGCAGTACTTC
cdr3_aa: CASSYDRGSGEQYF

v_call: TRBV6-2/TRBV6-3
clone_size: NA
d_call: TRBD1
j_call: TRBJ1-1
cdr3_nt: TGTGCCAGCAGTCGGGACAGGTCCGAAGCTTTCTTT
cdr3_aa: CASSRDRSEAFF

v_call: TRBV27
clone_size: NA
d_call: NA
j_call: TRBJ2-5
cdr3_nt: TGTGCCAGCAGTAACCGGGACTTAAAGGGCCCTCAAGAGACCCAGTACTTC
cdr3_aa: CASSNRDLKGPQETQYF

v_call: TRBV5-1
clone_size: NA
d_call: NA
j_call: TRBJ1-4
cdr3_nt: TGCGCCAGCAGCTTAATGGGAGCAACTAATGAAAAACTGTTTTTT
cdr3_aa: CASSLMGATNEKLFF

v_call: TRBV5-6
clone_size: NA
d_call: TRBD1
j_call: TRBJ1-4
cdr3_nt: TGTGCCAGCAGCTCTGACAGGGCGGGTGAAAAACTGTTTTTT
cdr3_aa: CASSSDRAGEKLFF

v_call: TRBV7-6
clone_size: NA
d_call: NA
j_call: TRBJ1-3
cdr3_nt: TGTGCCAGCGCTCCAACAGGGAGGAGGTCTGGAAACACCATATATTTT
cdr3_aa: CASAPTGRRSGNTIYF

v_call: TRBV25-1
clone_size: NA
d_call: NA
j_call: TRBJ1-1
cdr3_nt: TGTGCCAGCAGTGAATCTTTTGGGGACGCTTTCTTT
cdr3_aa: CASSESFGDAFF

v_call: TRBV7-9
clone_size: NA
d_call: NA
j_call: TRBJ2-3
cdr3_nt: TGTGCCAGCAGCTTAGGCCCGGTGGGCACAGATACGCAGTATTTT
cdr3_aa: CASSLGPVGTDTQYF

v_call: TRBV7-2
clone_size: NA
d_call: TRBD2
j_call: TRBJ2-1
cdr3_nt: TGTGCCAGCAGCCCCCAGAGCGGGGGGGCCCAAGAGCAGTTCTTC
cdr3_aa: CASSPQSGGAQEQFF

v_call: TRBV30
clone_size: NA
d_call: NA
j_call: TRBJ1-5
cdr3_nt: TGTGCCTGGAGGCAACCGGACAGCTTAAATCAGCCCCAGCATTTT
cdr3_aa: CAWRQPDSLNQPQHF

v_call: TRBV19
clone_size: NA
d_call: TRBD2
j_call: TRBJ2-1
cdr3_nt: TGTGCCGCCTCGGGGGGAGGGGAGCAGTTCTTC
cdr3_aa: CAASGGGEQFF

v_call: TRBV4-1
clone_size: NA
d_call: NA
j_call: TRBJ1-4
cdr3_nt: TGCGCCAGCAGCCCCCCGCGGGGTGGAAATGAAAAACTGTTTTTT
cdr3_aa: CASSPPRGGNEKLFF

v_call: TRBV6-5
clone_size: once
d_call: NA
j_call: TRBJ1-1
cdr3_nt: TGTGCCAGCCCAGACAATTTGGGCACTGAAGCTTTCTTT
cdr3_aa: CASPDNLGTEAFF

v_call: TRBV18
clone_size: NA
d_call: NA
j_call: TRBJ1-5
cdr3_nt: TGTGCCAGCTCACAGGGACCCGGGGGCAATCAGCCCCAGCATTTT
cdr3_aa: CASSQGPGGNQPQHF

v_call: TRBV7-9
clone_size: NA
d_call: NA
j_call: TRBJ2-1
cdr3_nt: TGTGCCAGCAGCGAACGGGGCGCCAGTGGCGATGAGCAGTTCTTC
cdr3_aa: CASSERGASGDEQFF

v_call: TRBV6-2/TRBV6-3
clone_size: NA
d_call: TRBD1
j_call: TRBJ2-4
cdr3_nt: TGTGCCAGCAGTCAGGACAGGGGGAAAAACATTCAGTACTTC
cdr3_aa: CASSQDRGKNIQYF

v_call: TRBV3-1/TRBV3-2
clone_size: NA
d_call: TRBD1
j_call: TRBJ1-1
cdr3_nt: TGTGCCAGCAGCCAAGCGACAGGGACTGAAGCTTTCTTT
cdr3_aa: CASSQATGTEAFF

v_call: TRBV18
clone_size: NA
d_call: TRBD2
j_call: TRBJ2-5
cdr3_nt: TGTGCCAGCTCACCTCGTCCCGGGACTAGCGGGAGTGGAGAGACCCAGTACTTC
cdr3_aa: CASSPRPGTSGSGETQYF

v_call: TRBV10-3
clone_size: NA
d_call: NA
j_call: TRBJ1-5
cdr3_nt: TGTGCCATCAGTGAATCGGGGGGAAGCAATCAGCCCCAGCATTTT
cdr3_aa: CAISESGGSNQPQHF

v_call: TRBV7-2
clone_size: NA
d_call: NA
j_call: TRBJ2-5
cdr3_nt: TGTGCCAGCACCCGTCTAGGGCGGGCGGAGACCCAGTACTTC
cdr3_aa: CASTRLGRAETQYF

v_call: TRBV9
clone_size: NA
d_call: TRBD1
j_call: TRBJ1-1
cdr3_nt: TGTGCCAGCAGCGTAGTAAGGGGGCAGAACACTGAAGCTTTCTTT
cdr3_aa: CASSVVRGQNTEAFF

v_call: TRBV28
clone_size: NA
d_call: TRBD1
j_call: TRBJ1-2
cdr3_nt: TGTGCCAGCAGTTTGGGACAGGAACTTGGCTACACCTTC
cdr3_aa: CASSLGQELGYTF

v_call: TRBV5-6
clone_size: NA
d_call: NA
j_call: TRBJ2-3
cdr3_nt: TGTGCCAGCAGCTTGTCTAGGCGAGATACGCAGTATTTT
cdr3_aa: CASSLSRRDTQYF

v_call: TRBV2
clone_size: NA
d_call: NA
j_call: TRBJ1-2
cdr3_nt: TGTGCCAGCGGGGAACAGGGCGTCCTCTATGGCTACACCTTC
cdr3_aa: CASGEQGVLYGYTF

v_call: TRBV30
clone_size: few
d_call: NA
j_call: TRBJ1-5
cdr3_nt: TGTGCCTGGAGTGTACGAAGTGGACGACCTAGATTT
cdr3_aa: CAWSVRSGRPRF

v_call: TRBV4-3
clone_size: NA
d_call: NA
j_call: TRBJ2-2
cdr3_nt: TGCGCCAGCAGCCAAGGTCCCGGGGCTTCGAACACCGGGGAGCTGTTTTTT
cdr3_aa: CASSQGPGASNTGELFF

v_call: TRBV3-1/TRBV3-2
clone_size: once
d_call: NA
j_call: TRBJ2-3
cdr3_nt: TGTGCCAGCAGCCGTCAGGGGACAGATACGCAGTATTTT
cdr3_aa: CASSRQGTDTQYF

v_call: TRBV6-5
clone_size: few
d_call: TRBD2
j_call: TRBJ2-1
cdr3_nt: TGTGCCAGCACTCAACTAGCGGGGGACTACAATGAGCAGTTCTTC
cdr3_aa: CASTQLAGDYNEQFF

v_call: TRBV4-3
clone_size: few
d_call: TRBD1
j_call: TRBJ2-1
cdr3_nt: TGCGCCAGCAGCCAAGATGGACAGGGTTCCTACAATGAGCAGTTCTTC
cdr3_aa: CASSQDGQGSYNEQFF

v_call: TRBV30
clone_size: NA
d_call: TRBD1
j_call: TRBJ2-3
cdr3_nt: TGTGCCTGGTCGACAGGGGGAACAGATACGCAGTATTTT
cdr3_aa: CAWSTGGTDTQYF

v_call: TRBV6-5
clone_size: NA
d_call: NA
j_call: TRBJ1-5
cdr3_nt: TGTGCCAGCAGTTACTCAAGTCCCCTTAGCAATCAGCCCCAGCATTTT
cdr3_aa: CASSYSSPLSNQPQHF

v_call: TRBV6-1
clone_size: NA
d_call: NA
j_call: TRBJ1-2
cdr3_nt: TGTGCCAGCAGGGAAGGAAACGGGGCAGGGGAGTATGGCTACACCTTC
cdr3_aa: CASREGNGAGEYGYTF

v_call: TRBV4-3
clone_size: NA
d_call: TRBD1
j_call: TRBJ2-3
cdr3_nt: TGCGCCAGCAGCCACTTCCTTGAGGGGACAGGAGGAACAGATACGCAGTATTTT
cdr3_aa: CASSHFLEGTGGTDTQYF

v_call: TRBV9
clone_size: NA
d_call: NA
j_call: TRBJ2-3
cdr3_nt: TGTGCCAGCAGCTCCCTGACTAGCACAGATACGCAGTATTTT
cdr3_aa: CASSSLTSTDTQYF

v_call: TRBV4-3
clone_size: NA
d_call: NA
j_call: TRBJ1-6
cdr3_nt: TGCGCCAGCAGCCAAGGGGGGAAATCAGATTCACCCCTCCACTTT
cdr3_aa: CASSQGGKSDSPLHF

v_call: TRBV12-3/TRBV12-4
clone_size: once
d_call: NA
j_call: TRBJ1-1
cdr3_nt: TGTGCCAGCAGGGCACAGGGGAACACTGAAGCTTTCTTT
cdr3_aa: CASRAQGNTEAFF